This T cell receptor (beta chain) is drawn from a study of Graves' ophthalmopathy and Graves' hyperthyroidism. Study observations and caveats: In blood appeared most of the expanded thyroid clonotypes whose frequency exceeded 0.001. At about 70% sensitivity and approximately 78% specificity, the model predicted progression of the ophthalmopathy.

Pregnancy or lactation, uncontrolled infections and other autoimmune diseases were grounds for excluding patients. Amplification of TCR beta CDR3 regions used RNA transcripts. First-round RT-PCR relied on HTBI primers, and a second-round multiplex PCR came next. MiXCR, applied by TCRdb to the multiplex PCR reads, yields one record per CDR3 protein. This sample has 500,000 to 800,000 distinct CDR3 sequences, with 35% to 50% found just once. This clonotype showed up many times. What it recognizes is unknown. The CDR3 spans 15 residues. J gave up 5 bases and V 0 bases, and 7 bases lay outside the gene matches. CDR1 and CDR2 from the germline V gene are SGDLS and YYNGEE.

The sequence derives from an adult man with Graves' ophthalmopathy. The rearrangement links TRBV9 to TRBJ2-5, with 7 bases identical to TRBD2. Material for sequencing was peripheral blood. CDR3 DNA sequence: TGTGCCAGCAGCGTAGCCGGGCGGGGGAGGGAGACCCAGTACTTC. Its translation is CASSVAGRGRETQYF.